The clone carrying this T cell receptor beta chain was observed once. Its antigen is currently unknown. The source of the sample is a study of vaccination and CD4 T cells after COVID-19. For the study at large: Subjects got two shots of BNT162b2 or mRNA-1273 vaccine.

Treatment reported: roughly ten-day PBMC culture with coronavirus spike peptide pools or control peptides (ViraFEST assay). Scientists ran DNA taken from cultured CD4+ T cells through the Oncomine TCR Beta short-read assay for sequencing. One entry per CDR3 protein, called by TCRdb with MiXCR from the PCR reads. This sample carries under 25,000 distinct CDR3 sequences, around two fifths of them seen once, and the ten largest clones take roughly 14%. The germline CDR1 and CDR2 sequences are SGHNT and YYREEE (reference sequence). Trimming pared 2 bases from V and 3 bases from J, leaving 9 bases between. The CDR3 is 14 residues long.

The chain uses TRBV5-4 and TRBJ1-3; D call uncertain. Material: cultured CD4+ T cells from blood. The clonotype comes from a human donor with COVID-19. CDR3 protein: CASSFQADGNTIYF. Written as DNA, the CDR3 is TGTGCCAGCAGCTTCCAGGCTGATGGAAACACCATATATTTT.